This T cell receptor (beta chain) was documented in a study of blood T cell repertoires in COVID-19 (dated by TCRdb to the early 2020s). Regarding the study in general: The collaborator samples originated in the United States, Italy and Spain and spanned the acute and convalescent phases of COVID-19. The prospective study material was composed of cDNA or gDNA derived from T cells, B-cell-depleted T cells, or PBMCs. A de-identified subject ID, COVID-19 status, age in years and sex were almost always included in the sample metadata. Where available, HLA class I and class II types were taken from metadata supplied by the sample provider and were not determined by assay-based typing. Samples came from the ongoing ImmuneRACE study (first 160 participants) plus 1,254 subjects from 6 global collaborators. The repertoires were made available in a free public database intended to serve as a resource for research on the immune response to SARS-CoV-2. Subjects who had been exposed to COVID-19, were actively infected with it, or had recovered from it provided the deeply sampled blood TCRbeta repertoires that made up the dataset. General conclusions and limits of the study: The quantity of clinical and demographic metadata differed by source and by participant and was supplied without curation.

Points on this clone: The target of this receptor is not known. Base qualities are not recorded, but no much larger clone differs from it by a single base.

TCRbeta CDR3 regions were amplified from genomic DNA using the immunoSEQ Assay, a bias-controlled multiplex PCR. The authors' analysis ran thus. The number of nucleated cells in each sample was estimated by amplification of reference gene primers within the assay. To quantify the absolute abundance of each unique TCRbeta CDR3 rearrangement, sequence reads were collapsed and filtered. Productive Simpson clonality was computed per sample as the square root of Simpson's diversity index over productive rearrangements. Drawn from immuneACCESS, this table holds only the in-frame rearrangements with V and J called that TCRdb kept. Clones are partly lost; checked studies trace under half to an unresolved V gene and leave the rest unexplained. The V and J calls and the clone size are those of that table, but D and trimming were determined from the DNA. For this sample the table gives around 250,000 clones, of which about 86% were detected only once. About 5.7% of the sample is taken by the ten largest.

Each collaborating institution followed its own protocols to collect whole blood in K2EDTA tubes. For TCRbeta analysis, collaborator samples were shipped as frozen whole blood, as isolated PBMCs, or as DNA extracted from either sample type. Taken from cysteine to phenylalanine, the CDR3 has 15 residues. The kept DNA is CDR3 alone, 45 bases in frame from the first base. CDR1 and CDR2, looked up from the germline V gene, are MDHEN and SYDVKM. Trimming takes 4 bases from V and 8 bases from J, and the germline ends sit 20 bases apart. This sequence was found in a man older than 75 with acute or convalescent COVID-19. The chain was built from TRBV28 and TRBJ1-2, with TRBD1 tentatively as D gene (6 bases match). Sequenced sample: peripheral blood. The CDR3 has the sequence CASSSWALRGGGYTF. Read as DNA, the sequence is TGTGCCAGCAGTTCTTGGGCGCTCAGGGGTGGAGGCTACACCTTC.